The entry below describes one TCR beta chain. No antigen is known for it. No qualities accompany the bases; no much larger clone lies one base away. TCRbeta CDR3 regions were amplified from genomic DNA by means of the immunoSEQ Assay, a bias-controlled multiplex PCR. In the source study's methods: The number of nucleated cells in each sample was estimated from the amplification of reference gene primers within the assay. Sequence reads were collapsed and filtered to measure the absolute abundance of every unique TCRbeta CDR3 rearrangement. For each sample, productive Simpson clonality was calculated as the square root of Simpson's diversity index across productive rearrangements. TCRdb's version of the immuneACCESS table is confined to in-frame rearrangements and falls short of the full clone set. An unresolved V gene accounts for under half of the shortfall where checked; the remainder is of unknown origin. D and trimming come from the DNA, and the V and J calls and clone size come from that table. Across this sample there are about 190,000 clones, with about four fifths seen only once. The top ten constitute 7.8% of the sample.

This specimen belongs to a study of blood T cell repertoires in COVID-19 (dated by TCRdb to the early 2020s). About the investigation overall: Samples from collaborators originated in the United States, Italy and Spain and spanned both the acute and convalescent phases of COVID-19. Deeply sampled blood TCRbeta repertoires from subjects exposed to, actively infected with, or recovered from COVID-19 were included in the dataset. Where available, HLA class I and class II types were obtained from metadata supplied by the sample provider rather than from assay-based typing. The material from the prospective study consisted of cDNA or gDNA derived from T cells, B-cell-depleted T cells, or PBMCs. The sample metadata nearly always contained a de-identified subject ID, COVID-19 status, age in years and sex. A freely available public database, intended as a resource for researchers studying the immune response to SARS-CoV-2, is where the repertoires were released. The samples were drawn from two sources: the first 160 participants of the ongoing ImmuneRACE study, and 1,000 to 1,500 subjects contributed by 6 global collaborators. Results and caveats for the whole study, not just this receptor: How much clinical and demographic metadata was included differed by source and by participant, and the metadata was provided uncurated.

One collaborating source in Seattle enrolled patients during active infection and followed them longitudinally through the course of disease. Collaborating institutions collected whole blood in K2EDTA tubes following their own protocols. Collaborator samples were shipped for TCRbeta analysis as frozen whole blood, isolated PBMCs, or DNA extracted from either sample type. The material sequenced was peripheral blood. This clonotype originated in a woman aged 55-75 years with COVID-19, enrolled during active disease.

The CDR3 loop reads CASSFGQGATNEKLFF. The DNA sequence is as follows: TGTGCCAGCAGTTTCGGACAGGGGGCTACTAATGAAAAACTGTTTTTT. The chain is made from TRBV7-9 and TRBJ1-4; 11 central nucleotides agree with TRBD1. Its CDR3 holds 16 amino acids, cysteine through phenylalanine. The sequence is cut down to CDR3 DNA, 48 bases in frame from base 1. Sequences SEHNR (CDR1) and FQNEAQ (CDR2) are obtained from the germline V gene (reference sequence). For this chain, trimming is 6 bases at the V end and 2 bases at the J end, and the number of junction bases without a gene match is 5. Joined to the reference TRBV7-9 and TRBJ1-4 proteins, this CDR3 gives the full variable domain: DTGVSQNPRHKITKRGQNVTFRCDPISEHNRLYWYRQTLGQGPEFLTYFQNEAQLEKSRLLSDRFSAERPKGSFSTLEIQRTEQGDSAMYLCASSFGQGATNEKLFFGSGTQLSVL.